This TCR beta chain was captured by sequencing in a study of cytotoxic CD8 clonotypes in ibrutinib-treated CLL. The overall study: There were, on average, 255,043 productive templates and 90,000 to 95,000 productive rearrangements per sample.

Study conclusions and caveats: Treatment left the uncommon public clonotypes either contracted or stable in frequency.

Germline CDR1 reads SGDLS; CDR2 reads YYNGEE. The CDR3 runs 15 residues. Trimming pared 2 bases from V and 3 bases from J, leaving 14 bases between. The method was immunoSEQ multiplex PCR; TCRdb's version includes in-frame clones alone and lacks a portion of them. In the table there are about 140,000 clones, approximately 90% of which are singletons. As regards this clone: The antigen remains undetermined.

This sequence was found in a human donor with chronic lymphocytic leukemia. Sequenced here: PBMCs, sampled after 12 months of ibrutinib treatment. J is TRBJ1-1 and V is TRBV9, with no clear D. CDR3 DNA: TGTGCCAGCAGCGTGCAAGACGGACTCTACACTGAAGCTTTCTTT. Its translation is CASSVQDGLYTEAFF.